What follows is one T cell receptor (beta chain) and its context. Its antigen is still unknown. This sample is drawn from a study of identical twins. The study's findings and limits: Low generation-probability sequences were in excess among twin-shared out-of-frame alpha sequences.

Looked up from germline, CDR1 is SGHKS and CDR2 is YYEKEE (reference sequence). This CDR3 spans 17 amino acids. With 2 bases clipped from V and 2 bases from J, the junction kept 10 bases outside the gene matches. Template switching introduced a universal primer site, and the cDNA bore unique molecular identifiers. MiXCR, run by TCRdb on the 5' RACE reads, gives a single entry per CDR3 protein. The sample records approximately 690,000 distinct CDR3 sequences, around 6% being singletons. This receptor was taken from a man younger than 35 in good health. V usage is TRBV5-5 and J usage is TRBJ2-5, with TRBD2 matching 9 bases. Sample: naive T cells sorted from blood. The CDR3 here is CASSFLREGKKQETQYF. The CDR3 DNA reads TGTGCCAGCAGCTTTTTGCGGGAGGGCAAAAAACAAGAGACCCAGTACTTC.